The TCR beta chain under discussion was sequenced for a study of STAT5B mutations in CD4+ large granular lymphocyte leukemia. Study-level background: Among healthy donors, a particular HLA allele went with more CDR3 'QG' motifs.

The method was immunoSEQ multiplex PCR; TCRdb's version includes in-frame clones alone and lacks a portion of them. The data contain under 40,000 clones, roughly 70% of them singletons. This receptor was obtained from a human donor in good health. The sequenced sample was CD4+ T cells from blood buffy coats.

CDR3 bases: TGCGCCAGCAACCGAGGTGGGACAGATACGCAGTATTTT. As protein: CASNRGGTDTQYF. V is TRBV5-1 and J is TRBJ2-3; D remains ambiguous. The V end was cut by 6 bases, the J end by 3 bases, with 11 bases between. The CDR3 is 13 residues long. From germline, CDR1 is SGHRS and CDR2 YFSETQ.